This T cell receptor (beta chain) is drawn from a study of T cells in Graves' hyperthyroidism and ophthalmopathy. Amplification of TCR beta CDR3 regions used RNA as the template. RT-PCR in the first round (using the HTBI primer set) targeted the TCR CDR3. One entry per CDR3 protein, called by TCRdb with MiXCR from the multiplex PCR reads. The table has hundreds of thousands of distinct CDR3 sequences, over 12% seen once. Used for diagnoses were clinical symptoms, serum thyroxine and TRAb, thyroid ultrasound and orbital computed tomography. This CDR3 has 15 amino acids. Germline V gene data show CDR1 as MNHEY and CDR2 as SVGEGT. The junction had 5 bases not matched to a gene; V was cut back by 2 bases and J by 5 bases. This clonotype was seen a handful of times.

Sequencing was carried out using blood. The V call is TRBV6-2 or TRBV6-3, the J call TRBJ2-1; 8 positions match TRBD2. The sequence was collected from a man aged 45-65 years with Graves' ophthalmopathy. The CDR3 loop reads CASSYVGTSHNEQFF. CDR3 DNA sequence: TGTGCCAGCAGTTACGTTGGGACTAGTCACAATGAGCAGTTCTTC.